The present TCR beta chain was sequenced within a study of low-dose radiotherapy and immunotherapy resistance in tumors. Study at large: Individuals in Cohort 2 had 1 Gy per fraction every two weeks, adding up to 13 Gy over 26 weeks.

This clonotype appeared many times. The time point denotes: after trial treatment. Treatment meaning: LDRT plus nivolumab, ipilimumab, low-dose cyclophosphamide and aspirin (RACIN trial). Treatment of the donors consisted of nivolumab and ipilimumab (plus aspirin, low-dose cyclophosphamide and low-dose radiotherapy). TRAV and TRBV primers primed cDNA for both TCRalpha and TCRbeta. The TCRs were subjected to amplification over roughly 18 PCR cycles employing a constant-region primer in conjunction with a V-primer adapter. TCRdb itself ran the reads through MiXCR, one entry per CDR3 protein. The sample holds approximately 46,000 distinct CDR3 sequences, 25% seen once. The sequence was obtained from a male donor with prostate cancer. The sequencing used PBMCs, collected after low-dose radiotherapy plus immunotherapy.

The CDR3: CASRRRYRDSSYGYTF. CDR3 bases: TGTGCCAGCAGACGAAGATACAGGGACTCTAGCTATGGCTACACCTTC. V and J are TRBV2 and TRBJ1-2, with D possibly matching TRBD1 (6 bases). Trimming left V 6 bases short and J 4 bases short, with 21 bases between. This CDR3 spans 16 amino acids. Germline assignment: CDR1 SNHLY and CDR2 FYNNEI.